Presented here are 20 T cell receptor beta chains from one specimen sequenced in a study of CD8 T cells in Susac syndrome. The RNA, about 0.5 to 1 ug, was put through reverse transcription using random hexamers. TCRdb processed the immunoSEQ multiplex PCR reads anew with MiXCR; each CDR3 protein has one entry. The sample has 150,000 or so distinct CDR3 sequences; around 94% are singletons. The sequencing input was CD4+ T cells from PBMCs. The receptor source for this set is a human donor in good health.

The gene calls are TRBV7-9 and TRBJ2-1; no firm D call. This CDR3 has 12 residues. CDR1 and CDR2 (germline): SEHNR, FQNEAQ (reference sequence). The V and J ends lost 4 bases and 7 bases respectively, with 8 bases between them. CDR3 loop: CASSWSENEQFF. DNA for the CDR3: TGTGCCAGCAGCTGGTCCGAGAATGAGCAGTTCTTC.

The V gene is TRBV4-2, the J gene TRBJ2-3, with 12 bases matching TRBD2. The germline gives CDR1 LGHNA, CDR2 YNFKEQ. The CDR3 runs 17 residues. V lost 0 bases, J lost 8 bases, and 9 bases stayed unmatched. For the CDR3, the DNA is TGTGCCAGCAGCCAAGATCTCCTAGCGGGGGGGCCGGTTACGCAGTATTTT. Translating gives CASSQDLLAGGPVTQYF.

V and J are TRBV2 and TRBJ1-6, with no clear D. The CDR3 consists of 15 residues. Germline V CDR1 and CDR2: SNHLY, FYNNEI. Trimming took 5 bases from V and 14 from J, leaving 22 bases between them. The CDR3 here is CASSNNRAPQTALHF. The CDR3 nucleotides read TGTGCCAGCAGTAACAACCGGGCCCCACAAACGGCCCTCCACTTT.

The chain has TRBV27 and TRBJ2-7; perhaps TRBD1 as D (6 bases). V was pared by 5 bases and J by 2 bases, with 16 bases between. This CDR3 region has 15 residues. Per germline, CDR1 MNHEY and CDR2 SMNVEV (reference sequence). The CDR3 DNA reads TGTGCCAGCAGTGCCTCGGACAGTCAAACCTACGAGCAGTACTTC. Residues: CASSASDSQTYEQYF.

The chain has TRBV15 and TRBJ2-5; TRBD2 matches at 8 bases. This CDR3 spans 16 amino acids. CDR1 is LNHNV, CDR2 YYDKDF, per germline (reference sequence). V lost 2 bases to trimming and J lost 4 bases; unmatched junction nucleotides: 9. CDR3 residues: CATSRPGFGGGETQYF. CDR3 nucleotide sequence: TGTGCCACCAGCAGACCTGGTTTCGGGGGGGGAGAGACCCAGTACTTC.

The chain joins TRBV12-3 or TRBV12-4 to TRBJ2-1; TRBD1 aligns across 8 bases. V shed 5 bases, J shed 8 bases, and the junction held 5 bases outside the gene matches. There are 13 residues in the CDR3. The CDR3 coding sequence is TGTGCCAGCAGTCCGGACAGGGCGCATGAGCAGTTCTTC. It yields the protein CASSPDRAHEQFF.

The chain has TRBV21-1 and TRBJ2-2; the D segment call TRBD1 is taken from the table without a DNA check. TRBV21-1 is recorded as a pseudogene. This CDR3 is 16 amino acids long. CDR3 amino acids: CASSAATGGRVGELFF. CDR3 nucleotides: TGTGCCAGCAGCGCCGCTACAGGGGGCCGAGTCGGGGAGCTGTTTTTT.

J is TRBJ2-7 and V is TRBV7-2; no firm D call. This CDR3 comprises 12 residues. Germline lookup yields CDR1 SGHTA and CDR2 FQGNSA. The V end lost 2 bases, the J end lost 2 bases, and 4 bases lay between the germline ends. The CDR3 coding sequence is TGTGCCAGCAGCTTACAGACCTACGAGCAGTACTTC. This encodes CASSLQTYEQYF.

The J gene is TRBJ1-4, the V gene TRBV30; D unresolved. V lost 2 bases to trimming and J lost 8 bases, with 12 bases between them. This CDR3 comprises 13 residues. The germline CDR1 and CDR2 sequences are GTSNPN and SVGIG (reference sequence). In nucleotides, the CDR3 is TGTGCCTGGAGTCTCCCTCATGGGGAAAAACTGTTTTTT. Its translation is CAWSLPHGEKLFF.

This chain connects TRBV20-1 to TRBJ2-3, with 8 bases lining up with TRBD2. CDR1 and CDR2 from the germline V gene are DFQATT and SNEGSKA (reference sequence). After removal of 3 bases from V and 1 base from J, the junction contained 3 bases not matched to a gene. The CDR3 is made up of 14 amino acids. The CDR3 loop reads CSASHGRGTDTQYF. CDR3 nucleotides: TGCAGTGCTAGTCACGGGAGGGGCACAGATACGCAGTATTTT.

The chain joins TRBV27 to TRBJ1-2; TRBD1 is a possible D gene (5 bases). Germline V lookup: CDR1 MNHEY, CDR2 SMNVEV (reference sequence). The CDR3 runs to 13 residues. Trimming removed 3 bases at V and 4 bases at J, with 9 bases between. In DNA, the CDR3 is TGTGCCAGCAGTTTGCGGGGGGTCTATGGCTACACCTTC. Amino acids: CASSLRGVYGYTF.

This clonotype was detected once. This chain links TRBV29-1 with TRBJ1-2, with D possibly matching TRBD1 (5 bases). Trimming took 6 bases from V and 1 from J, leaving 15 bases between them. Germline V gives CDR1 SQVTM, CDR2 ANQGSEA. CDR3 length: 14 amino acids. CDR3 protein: CSVGGALLNYGYTF. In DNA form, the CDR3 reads TGCAGCGTGGGAGGGGCACTCCTTAACTATGGCTACACCTTC.

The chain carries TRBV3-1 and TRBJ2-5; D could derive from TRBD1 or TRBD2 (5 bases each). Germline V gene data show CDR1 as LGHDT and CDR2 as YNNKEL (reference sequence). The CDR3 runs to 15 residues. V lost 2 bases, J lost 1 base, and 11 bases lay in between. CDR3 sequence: CASSQSLGTQETQYF. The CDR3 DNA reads TGTGCCAGCAGCCAAAGTCTCGGGACCCAAGAGACCCAGTACTTC.

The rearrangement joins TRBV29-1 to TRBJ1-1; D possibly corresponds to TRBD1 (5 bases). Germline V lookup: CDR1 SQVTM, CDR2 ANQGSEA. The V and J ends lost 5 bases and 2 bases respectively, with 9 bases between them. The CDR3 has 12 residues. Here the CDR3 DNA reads TGCAGCGTTATCGGGGCAAACACTGAAGCTTTCTTT. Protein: CSVIGANTEAFF.

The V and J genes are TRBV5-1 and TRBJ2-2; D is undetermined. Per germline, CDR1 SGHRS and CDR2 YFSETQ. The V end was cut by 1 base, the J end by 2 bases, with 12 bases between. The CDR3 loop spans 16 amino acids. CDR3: CASSLSSGTNTGELFF. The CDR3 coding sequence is TGCGCCAGCAGCTTGAGTTCCGGCACAAACACCGGGGAGCTGTTTTTT.

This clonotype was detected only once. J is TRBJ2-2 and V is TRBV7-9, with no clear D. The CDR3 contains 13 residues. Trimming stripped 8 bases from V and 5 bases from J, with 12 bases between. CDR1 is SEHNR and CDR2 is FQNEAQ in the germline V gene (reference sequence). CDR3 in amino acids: CASGKEWTGELFF. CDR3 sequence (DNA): TGTGCCAGCGGCAAGGAGTGGACCGGGGAGCTGTTTTTT.

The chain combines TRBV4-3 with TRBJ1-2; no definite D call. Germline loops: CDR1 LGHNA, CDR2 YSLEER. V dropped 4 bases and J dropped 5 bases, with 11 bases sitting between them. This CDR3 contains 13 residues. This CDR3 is CASSPRRAYGYTF. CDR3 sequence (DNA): TGCGCCAGCAGCCCTCGGCGCGCATATGGCTACACCTTC.

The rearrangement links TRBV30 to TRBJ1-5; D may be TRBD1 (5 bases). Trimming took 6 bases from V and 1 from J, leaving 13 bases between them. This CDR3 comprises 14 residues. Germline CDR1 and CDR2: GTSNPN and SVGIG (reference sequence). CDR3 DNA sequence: TGTGCCTGTTCGACAGTCGGGAGCAATCAGCCCCAGCATTTT. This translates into CACSTVGSNQPQHF.

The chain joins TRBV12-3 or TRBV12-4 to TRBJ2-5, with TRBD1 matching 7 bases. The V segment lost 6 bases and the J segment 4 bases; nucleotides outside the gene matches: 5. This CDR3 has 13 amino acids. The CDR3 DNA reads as TGTGCCAGCAGGCAGACAGGGTCAGAGACCCAGTACTTC. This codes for CASRQTGSETQYF.

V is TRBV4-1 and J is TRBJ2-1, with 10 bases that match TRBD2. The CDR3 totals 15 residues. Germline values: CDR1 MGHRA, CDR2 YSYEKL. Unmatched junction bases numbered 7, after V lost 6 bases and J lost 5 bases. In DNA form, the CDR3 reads TGCGCCAGCAGAATGGATCTAGCGGGGGACAATGAGCAGTTCTTC. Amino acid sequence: CASRMDLAGDNEQFF.